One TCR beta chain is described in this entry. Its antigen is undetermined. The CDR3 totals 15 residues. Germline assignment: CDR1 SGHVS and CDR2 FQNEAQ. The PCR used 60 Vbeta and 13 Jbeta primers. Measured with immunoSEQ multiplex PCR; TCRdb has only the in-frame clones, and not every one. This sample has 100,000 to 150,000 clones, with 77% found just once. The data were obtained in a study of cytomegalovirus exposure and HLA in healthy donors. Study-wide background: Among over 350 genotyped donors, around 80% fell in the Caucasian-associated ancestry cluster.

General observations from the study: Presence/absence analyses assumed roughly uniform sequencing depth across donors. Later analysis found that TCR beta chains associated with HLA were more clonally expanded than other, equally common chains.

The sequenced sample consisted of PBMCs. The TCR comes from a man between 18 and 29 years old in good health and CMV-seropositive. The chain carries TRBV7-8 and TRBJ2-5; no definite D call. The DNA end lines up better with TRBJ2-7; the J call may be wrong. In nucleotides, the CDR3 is TGTGCCAGCAGCTTAACCCAGGCTGGGCGCTACGAGCAGTACTTC. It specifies CASSLTQAGRYEQYF.